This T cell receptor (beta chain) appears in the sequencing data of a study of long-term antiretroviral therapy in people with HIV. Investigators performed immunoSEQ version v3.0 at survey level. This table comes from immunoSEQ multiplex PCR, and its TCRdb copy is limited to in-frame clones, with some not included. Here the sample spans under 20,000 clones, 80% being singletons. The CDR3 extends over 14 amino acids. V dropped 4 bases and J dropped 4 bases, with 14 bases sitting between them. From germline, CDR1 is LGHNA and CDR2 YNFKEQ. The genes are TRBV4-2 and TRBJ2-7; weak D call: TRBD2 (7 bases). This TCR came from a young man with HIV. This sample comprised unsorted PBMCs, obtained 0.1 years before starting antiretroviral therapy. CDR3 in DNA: TGTGCCAGCAGCCCCCCGGGGGGCGGATACGAGCAGTACTTC. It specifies CASSPPGGGYEQYF.